This T cell receptor (beta chain) was documented in a study of Graves' ophthalmopathy and Graves' hyperthyroidism. The overall study: Ahead of any treatment, peripheral blood was obtained at the initial diagnosis.

Both ends counted, the CDR3 spans 20 residues. Germline CDR1 SGHAT, CDR2 FQDESV (reference sequence). RNA transcripts served as template for amplifying TCR beta CDR3 sequences. Second-round multiplex PCR came after first-round RT-PCR with HTBI primers. MiXCR, run by TCRdb on the multiplex PCR reads, gives a single entry per CDR3 protein. The table records 600,000 to 950,000 distinct CDR3 sequences, 40% of them present only once. The PBMCs originated from around 9.7 ml of fresh peripheral blood. As for this clonotype: It is unclear where the CDR3 begins or ends on the DNA, so no DNA is shown, and the CDR3 is as TCRdb lists it.

What was sequenced was peripheral blood. The TCR sequence derives from an adult man with Graves' ophthalmopathy. The chain links TRBV11-1 to TRBJ1-6. CDR3 region: CASSFYICSARIGRVSPLHF.